The TCR beta chain described here comes from a study of early T cells in non-severe SARS-CoV-2 infection. Study-wide background: The study sequenced bulk RNA from unsorted whole blood, with chains unpaired.

This CDR3 region has 16 residues. CDR1 is MRHNA, CDR2 SNTAGT, per germline. Trimming left V 3 bases short and J 7 bases short, with 18 bases between. TCRdb processed the 5' RACE reads anew with MiXCR; each CDR3 protein has one entry. The sample contains 83,000 or so distinct CDR3 sequences, roughly a tenth of which appear only once. The source of this sequence is an adult who was a healthcare worker with PCR-confirmed SARS-CoV-2 infection or an uninfected control (not recorded which). The sample was whole blood, taken at baseline. The chain recombines TRBV6-4 with TRBJ2-2; D is undetermined. The CDR3 reads CASSEGPSLLSGELFF. The CDR3 DNA reads as TGTGCCAGCAGTGAAGGTCCCAGCCTTTTGAGCGGGGAGCTGTTTTTT.